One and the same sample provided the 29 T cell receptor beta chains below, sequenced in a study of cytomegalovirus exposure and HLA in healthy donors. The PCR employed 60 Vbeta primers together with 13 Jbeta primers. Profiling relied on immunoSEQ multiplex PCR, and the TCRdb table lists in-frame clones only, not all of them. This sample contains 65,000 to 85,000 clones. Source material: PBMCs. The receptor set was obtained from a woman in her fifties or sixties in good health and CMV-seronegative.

Written as DNA, the CDR3 is TGTGCCAGCAGCTCGGACAGGCAAAACTACGAGCAGTACTTC. This sequence encodes CASSSDRQNYEQYF. The chain has TRBV7-9 and TRBJ2-7; 7 positions agree with TRBD1. This CDR3 region has 14 residues. V shed 4 bases and J 3 bases; nucleotides not matched to a gene: 6. The germline V gene encodes CDR1 SEHNR and CDR2 FQNEAQ (reference sequence).

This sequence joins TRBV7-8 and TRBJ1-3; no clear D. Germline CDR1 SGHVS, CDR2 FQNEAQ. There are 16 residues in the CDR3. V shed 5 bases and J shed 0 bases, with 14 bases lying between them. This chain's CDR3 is CASSPLIGLSGNTIYF. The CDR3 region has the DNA TGTGCCAGCAGCCCCCTAATCGGTCTCTCTGGAAACACCATATATTTT.

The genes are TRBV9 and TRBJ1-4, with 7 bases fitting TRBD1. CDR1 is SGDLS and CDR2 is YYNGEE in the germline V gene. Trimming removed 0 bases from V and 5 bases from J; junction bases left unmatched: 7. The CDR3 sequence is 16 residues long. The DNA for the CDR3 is TGTGCCAGCAGCGTAGGTGACAGGGTCTTAAATGAAAAACTGTTTTTT. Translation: CASSVGDRVLNEKLFF.

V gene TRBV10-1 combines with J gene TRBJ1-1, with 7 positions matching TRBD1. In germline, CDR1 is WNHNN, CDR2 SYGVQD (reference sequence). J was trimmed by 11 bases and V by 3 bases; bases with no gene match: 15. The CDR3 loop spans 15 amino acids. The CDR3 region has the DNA TGCGCCAGCAGTGAATCATCAGGACAGGTTAAGAAGGCTTTCTTT. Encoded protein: CASSESSGQVKKAFF.

The DNA for the CDR3 is TGTGCCACCTCGGACAGGGGTAATGAAAAACTGTTTTTT. Its protein product is CATSDRGNEKLFF. This rearrangement joins TRBV6-5 to TRBJ1-4; 9 positions agree with TRBD1. The CDR3 covers 13 residues. In germline, CDR1 is MNHEY, CDR2 SVGAGI. V lost 10 bases and J lost 4; bases outside the gene matches: 4.

The CDR3: CAWTTLGDGYTF. CDR3 DNA: TGTGCCTGGACCACCCTCGGGGATGGCTACACCTTC. The V call is TRBV30, the J call TRBJ1-2; D gene unclear. Germline assignment: CDR1 GTSNPN and CDR2 SVGIG (reference sequence). CDR3 length equals 12 residues. V lost 4 bases, J lost 6 bases, and 12 bases lay in between.

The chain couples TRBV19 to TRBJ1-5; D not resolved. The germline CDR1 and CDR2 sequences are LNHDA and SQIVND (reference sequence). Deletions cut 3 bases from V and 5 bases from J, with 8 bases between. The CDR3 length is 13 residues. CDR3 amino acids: CASSIAGHQPQHF. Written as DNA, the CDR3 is TGTGCCAGTAGTATTGCAGGCCATCAGCCCCAGCATTTT.

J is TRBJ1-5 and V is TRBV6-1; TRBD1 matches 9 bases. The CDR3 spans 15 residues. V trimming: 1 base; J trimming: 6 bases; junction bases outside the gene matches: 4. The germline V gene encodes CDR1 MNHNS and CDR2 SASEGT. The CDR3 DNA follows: TGTGCCAGCAGTGAAGAGACAGGGGGTTTTCAGCCCCAGCATTTT. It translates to CASSEETGGFQPQHF.

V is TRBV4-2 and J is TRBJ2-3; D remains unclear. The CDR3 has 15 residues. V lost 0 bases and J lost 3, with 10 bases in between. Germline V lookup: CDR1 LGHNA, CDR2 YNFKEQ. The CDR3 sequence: CASSQEGGQTDTQYF. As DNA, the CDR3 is TGTGCCAGCAGCCAAGAAGGTGGGCAGACAGATACGCAGTATTTT.

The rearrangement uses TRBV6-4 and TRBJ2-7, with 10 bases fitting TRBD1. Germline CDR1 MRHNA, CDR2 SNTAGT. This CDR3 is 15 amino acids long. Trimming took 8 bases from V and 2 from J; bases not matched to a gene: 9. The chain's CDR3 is CASSREGQGPYEQYF. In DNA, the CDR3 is TGTGCCAGCTCGAGGGAGGGACAGGGGCCCTACGAGCAGTACTTC.

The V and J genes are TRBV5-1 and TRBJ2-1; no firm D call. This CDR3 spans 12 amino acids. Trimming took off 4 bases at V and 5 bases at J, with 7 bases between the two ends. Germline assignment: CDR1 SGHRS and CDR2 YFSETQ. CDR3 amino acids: CASSLVNNEQFF. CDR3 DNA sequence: TGCGCCAGCAGCCTCGTTAACAATGAGCAGTTCTTC. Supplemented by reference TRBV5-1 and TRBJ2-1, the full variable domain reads KAGVTQTPRYLIKTRGQQVTLSCSPISGHRSVSWYQQTPGQGLQFLFEYFSETQRNKGNFPGRFSGRQFSNSRSEMNVSTLELGDSALYLCASSLVNNEQFFGPGTRLTVL.

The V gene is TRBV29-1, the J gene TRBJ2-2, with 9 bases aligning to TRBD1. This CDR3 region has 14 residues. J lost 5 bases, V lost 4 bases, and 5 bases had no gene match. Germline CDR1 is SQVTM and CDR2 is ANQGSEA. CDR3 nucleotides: TGCAGCGTTGCACAGGGGGCGAGGACCGGGGAGCTGTTTTTT. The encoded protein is CSVAQGARTGELFF.

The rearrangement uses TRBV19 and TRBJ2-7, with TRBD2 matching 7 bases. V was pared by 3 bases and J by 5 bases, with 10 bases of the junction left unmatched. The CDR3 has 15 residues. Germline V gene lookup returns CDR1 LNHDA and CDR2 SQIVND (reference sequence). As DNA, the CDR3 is TGTGCCAGTAGTATGGGAGGGTCCTCGTTTGACGAGCAGTACTTC. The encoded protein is CASSMGGSSFDEQYF. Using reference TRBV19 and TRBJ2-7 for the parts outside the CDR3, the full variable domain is DGGITQSPKYLFRKEGQNVTLSCEQNLNHDAMYWYRQDPGQGLRLIYYSQIVNDFQKGDIAEGYSVSREKKESFPLTVTSAQKNPTAFYLCASSMGGSSFDEQYFGPGTRLTVT.

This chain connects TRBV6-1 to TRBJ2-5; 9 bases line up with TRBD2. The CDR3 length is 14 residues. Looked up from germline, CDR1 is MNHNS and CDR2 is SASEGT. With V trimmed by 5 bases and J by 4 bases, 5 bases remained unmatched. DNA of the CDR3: TGTGCCAGCAGTCCGGGACTAGCAGGAGAGACCCAGTACTTC. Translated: CASSPGLAGETQYF.

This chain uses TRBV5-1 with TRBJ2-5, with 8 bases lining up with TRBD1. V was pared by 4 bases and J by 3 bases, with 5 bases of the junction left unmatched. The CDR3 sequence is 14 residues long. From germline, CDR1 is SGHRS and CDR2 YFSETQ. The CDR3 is CASSPRQGKETQYF. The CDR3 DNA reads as TGCGCCAGCAGCCCTCGACAGGGGAAAGAGACCCAGTACTTC. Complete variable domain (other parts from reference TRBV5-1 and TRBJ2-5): KAGVTQTPRYLIKTRGQQVTLSCSPISGHRSVSWYQQTPGQGLQFLFEYFSETQRNKGNFPGRFSGRQFSNSRSEMNVSTLELGDSALYLCASSPRQGKETQYFGPGTRLLVL.

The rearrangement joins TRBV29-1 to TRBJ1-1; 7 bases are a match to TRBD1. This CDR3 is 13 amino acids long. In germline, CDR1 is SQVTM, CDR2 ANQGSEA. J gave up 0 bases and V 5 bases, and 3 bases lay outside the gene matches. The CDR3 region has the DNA TGCAGCGTTAGGGGACAGATGAACACTGAAGCTTTCTTT. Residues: CSVRGQMNTEAFF.

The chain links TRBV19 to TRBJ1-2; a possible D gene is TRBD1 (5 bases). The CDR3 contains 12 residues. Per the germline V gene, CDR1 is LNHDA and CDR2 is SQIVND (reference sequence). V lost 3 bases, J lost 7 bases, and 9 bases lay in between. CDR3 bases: TGTGCCAGTAGTATTCAGGGCGGTGGCTACACCTTC. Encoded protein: CASSIQGGGYTF.

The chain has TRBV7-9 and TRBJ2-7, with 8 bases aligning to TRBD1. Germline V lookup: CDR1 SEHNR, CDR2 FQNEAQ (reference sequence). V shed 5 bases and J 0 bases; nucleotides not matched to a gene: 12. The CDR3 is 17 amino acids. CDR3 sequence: CASSPRPTGGSSYEQYF. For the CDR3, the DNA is TGTGCCAGCAGCCCGAGACCCACAGGGGGGAGCTCCTACGAGCAGTACTTC.

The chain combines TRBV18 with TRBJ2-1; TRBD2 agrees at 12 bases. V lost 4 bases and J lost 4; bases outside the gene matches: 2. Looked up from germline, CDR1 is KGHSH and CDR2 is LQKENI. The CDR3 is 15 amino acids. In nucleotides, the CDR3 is TGTGCCAGCTCACTACTAGCGGGAGGTTACAATGAGCAGTTCTTC. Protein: CASSLLAGGYNEQFF.

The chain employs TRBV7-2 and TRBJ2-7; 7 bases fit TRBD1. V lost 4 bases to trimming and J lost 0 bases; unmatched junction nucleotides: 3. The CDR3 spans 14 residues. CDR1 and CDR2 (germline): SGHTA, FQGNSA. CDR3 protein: CASSSGTASYEQYF. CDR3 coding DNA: TGTGCCAGCAGCTCCGGGACAGCCTCCTACGAGCAGTACTTC. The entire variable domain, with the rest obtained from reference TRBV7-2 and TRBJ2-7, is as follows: GAGVSQSPSNKVTEKGKDVELRCDPISGHTALYWYRQSLGQGLEFLIYFQGNSAPDKSGLPSDRFSAERTGGSVSTLTIQRTQQEDSAVYLCASSSGTASYEQYFGPGTRLTVT.

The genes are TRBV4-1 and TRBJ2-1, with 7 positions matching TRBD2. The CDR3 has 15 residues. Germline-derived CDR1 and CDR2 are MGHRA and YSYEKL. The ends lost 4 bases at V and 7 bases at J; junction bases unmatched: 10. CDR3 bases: TGCGCCAGCAGCCTAGAGGGTGGGGGGGGGAATGAGCAGTTCTTC. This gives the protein CASSLEGGGGNEQFF.

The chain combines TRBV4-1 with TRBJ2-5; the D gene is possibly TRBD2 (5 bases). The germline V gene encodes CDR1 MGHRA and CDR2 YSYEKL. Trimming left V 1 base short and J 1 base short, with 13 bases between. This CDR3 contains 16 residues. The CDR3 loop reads CASSQGRSGGQETQYF. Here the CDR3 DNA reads TGCGCCAGCAGCCAAGGCAGAAGCGGAGGCCAAGAGACCCAGTACTTC.

CDR3: CASSLAARPEQYF. The CDR3 DNA reads as TGTGCCAGCAGCTTAGCGGCTCGCCCGGAGCAGTACTTC. The rearrangement uses TRBV7-9 and TRBJ2-7, with D uncertain. This CDR3 spans 13 amino acids. V shed 0 bases and J shed 7 bases, with 10 bases lying between them. CDR1 and CDR2 from the germline V gene are SEHNR and FQNEAQ (reference sequence). Using reference TRBV7-9 and TRBJ2-7 for the parts outside the CDR3, the full variable domain is DTGVSQNPRHKITKRGQNVTFRCDPISEHNRLYWYRQTLGQGPEFLTYFQNEAQLEKSRLLSDRFSAERPKGSFSTLEIQRTEQGDSAMYLCASSLAARPEQYFGPGTRLTVT.

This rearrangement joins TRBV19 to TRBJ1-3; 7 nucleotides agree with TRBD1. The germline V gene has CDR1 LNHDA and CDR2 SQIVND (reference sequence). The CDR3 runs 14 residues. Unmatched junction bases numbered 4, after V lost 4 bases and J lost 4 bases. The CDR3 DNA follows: TGTGCCAGTAGTAGACGGGACAGAGGAAACACCATATATTTT. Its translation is CASSRRDRGNTIYF.

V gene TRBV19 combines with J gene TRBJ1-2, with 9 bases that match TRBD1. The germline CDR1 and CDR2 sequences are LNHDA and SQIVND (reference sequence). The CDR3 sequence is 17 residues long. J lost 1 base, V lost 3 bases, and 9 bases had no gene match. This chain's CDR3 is CASSISGQGGGNYGYTF. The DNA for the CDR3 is TGTGCCAGTAGTATTTCGGGACAGGGAGGAGGTAACTATGGCTACACCTTC.

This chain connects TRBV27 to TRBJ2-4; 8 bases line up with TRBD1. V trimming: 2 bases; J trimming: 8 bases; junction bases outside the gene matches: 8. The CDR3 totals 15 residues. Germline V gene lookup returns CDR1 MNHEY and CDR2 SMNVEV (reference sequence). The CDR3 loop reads CASSLQPTGEDIQYF. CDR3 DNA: TGTGCCAGCAGTTTACAACCGACAGGGGAGGACATTCAGTACTTC.

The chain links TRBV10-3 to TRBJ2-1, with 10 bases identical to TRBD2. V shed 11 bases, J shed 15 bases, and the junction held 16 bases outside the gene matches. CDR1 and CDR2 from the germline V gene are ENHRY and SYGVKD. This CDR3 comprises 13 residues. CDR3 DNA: TGTGCCCCCTTGGGGCTAGCGGGAGACCTGCCGTTCTTC. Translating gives CAPLGLAGDLPFF.

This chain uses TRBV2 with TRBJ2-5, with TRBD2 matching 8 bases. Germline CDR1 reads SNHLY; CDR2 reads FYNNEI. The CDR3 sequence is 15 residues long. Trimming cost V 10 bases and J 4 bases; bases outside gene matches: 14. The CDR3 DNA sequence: TGTGCCACCTCCGATAGCGGGACGTGGCGAGAGACCCAGTACTTC. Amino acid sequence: CATSDSGTWRETQYF.

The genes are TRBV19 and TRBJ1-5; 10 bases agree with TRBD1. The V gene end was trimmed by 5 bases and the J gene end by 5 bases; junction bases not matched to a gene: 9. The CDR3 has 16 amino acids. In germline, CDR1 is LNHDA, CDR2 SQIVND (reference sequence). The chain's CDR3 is CASSPWDRGEHQPQHF. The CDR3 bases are TGTGCCAGTAGTCCATGGGACAGGGGAGAACATCAGCCCCAGCATTTT.